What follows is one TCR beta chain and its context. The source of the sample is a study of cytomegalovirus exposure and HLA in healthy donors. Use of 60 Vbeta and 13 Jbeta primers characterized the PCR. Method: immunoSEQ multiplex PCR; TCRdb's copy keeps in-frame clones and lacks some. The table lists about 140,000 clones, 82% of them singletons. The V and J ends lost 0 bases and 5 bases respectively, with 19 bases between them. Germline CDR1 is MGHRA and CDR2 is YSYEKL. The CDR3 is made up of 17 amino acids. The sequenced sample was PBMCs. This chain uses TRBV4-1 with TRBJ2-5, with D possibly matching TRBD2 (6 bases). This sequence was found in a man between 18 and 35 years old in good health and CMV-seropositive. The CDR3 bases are TGCGCCAGCAGCCAAGAATGGGAGGCAGCCGGTGGGGAGACCCAGTACTTC. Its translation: CASSQEWEAAGGETQYF.